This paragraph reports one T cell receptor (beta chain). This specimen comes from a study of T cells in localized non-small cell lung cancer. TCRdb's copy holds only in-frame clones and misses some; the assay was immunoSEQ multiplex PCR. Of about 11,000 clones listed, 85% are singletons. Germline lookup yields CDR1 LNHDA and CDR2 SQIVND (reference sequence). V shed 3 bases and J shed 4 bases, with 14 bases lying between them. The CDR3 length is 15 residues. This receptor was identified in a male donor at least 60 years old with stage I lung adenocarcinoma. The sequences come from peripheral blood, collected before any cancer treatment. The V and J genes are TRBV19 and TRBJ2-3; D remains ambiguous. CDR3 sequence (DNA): TGTGCCAGTAGTATGTCCCCCCAGCAGGCAGATACGCAGTATTTT. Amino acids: CASSMSPQQADTQYF.